The sequence of this T cell receptor (beta chain) was determined in a study of T cells expressing NK-cell markers. Germline V CDR1 and CDR2: SGHTA, FQGNSA. The CDR3 is 13 residues long. TCRdb processed the 5' RACE reads again and assigns one entry to each CDR3 protein, with no DNA. The sample data list some 500,000 distinct CDR3 sequences. The rearrangement links TRBV7-2 to TRBJ2-3. Sequences were obtained from blood T cells: a sorted CD56 or NKG2C T cell subset, CD4+ or CD8+ T cells, or bulk PBMC T cells (not recorded which). The source of this sequence is a woman aged 45-59 years in good health. This chain's CDR3 is CASSFFEGDTQYF.